This record covers a single TCR beta chain. This record belongs to a study of blood T cell repertoires in COVID-19. Study in general: Sites in the United States, Italy and Spain provided acute and convalescent COVID-19 samples.

CDR1 is GTSNPN and CDR2 is SVGIG in the germline V gene (reference sequence). The CDR3 is 15 amino acids. V dropped 0 bases and J dropped 9; count of bases not matched to a gene: 9. Only in-frame clones appear in the TCRdb table, and some are missing; sequencing was by immunoSEQ multiplex PCR. Here the sample spans fewer than 250,000 clones, under 90% being singletons. The sequenced sample consisted of peripheral blood. The receptor comes from a man aged 25 to 45 with active or convalescent COVID-19. This chain joins TRBV30 and TRBJ2-1; 9 bases fit TRBD2. CDR3 protein: CAWSVLWTSDGEQFF. CDR3 coding DNA: TGTGCCTGGAGTGTACTTTGGACTAGCGATGGTGAGCAGTTCTTC.